One TCR beta chain is described in this entry. The data were obtained in a study of radiotherapy plus CTLA-4 blockade in lung cancer. The method was immunoSEQ multiplex PCR; TCRdb's version includes in-frame clones alone and lacks a portion of them. The data contain about 120,000 clones, 80% to 90% of them singletons. Trimming took 4 bases from V and 1 from J; bases not matched to a gene: 3. This CDR3 contains 15 residues. Germline CDR1 and CDR2: SGHDT and YYEEEE. The starting material was peripheral blood, obtained from a patient treated with radiotherapy plus ipilimumab. The chain employs TRBV5-6 and TRBJ2-2, with 8 positions matching TRBD2. The source is a human donor with non-small cell lung cancer that progressed on radiotherapy plus ipilimumab. The DNA of the CDR3 is TGTGCCAGCAGCCCCGGGACTAGGAACACCGGGGAGCTGTTTTTT. Amino acids: CASSPGTRNTGELFF.